This T cell receptor beta chain was obtained from a study of early T cells in non-severe SARS-CoV-2 infection. Across the study: Sequencing of bulk RNA from unsorted whole blood was done, without chain pairing. Study conclusions and caveats: In VDJdb matching, anti-spike CD8 responses were favored while private and CD4 specificities went missing.

On this clonotype: What it recognizes is unknown.

The ends were cut back, 4 bases at V and 11 bases at J, with 17 bases in the middle. CDR1 and CDR2 (germline): DFQATT, SNEGSKA (reference sequence). The CDR3 is 12 residues long. Each cDNA molecule carried a unique molecular identifier. TCRdb ran MiXCR on the 5' RACE reads and lists one entry per CDR3 protein. This table has around 81,000 distinct CDR3 sequences, about 14% appearing once. The J gene is TRBJ1-1, the V gene TRBV20-1, with a possible D match to TRBD1 (5 bases). The sequenced material came from whole blood. This TCR came from an adult who was a healthcare worker with PCR-confirmed SARS-CoV-2 infection or an uninfected control (not recorded which). CDR3 sequence: CSATAGQEMAFF. CDR3 DNA: TGCAGTGCTACCGCGGGGCAGGAGATGGCTTTCTTT.